This is a list of T cell receptor beta chains from one sample in a study of T cells after yellow fever vaccination. TCRdb re-analysed the 5' RACE reads in MiXCR, keeping a single row per CDR3 protein. The sample consists of some 400,000 distinct CDR3 sequences, around 20% of them appearing once. Sequenced material: PBMCs, taken before the yellow fever booster vaccination. The receptors were gathered from a man between 18 and 29 years old who received the YFV17D yellow fever vaccine. Both conserved end residues are part of each CDR3. The D gene is left open where the match is weak. Expanded clones get a size class; other rows say once, few or many, or leave the size out.

D,J,size,V,DNA,CDR3
TRBD1,TRBJ2-3,-,TRBV6-1,TGTGCCAGCAGTGAAGTACAGGGGGCCTTCACAGATACGCAGTATTTT,CASSEVQGAFTDTQYF
TRBD2,TRBJ2-2,-,TRBV27,TGTGCCAGCGGTACTAGCGGGGGGACCGGGGAGCTGTTTTTT,CASGTSGGTGELFF
TRBD2,TRBJ2-1,few,TRBV6-6,TGTGCCAGCAGTTACTCGGGGGGAGGGGACAATGAGCAGTTCTTC,CASSYSGGGDNEQFF
-,TRBJ2-1,few,TRBV7-3,TGTGCCAGCAGCCTACCTCCTTATGATGAGCAGTTCTTC,CASSLPPYDEQFF
-,TRBJ1-6,-,TRBV9,TGTGCCAGCAGCGTAGGCGGGGACTCACCCCTCCACTTT,CASSVGGDSPLHF
-,TRBJ1-4,few,TRBV12-3/TRBV12-4,TGTGCCAGCAGTTTTTGGGGATCTAATGAAAAACTGTTTTTT,CASSFWGSNEKLFF
TRBD1,TRBJ2-2,-,TRBV7-3,TGTGCCAGCGGAACCGGGACAGCGAACACCGGGGAGCTGTTTTTT,CASGTGTANTGELFF
-,TRBJ2-3,many,TRBV6-4,TGTGCCAGCAGTGACTCGAAAGGGACAGATACGCAGTATTTT,CASSDSKGTDTQYF
-,TRBJ1-5,few,TRBV7-2,TGTGCCAGCAGCTTAGCCCCGGCGGCCCAGCCCCAGCATTTT,CASSLAPAAQPQHF
-,TRBJ2-2,few,TRBV28,TGTGCCAGCAGCCTCTCGCGTCGGGGAAACACCGGGGAGCTGTTTTTT,CASSLSRRGNTGELFF
-,TRBJ2-3,-,TRBV5-1,TGCGCCAGCAGCTTACAGGGTTTGGCATTGGATACGCAGTATTTT,CASSLQGLALDTQYF
TRBD2,TRBJ2-1,-,TRBV4-2,TGTGCCAGCAGCCACGGACTAGCGGGGGCCCTCGATGAGCAGTTCTTC,CASSHGLAGALDEQFF
-,TRBJ2-4,-,TRBV7-9,TGTGCCAGCAGCTATGAGAGGGTAGCCAAAAACATTCAGTACTTC,CASSYERVAKNIQYF
-,TRBJ1-4,-,TRBV4-3,TGCGCCAGCAGCCGGCAGGGAACAGGACTTTCTGAAAAACTGTTTTTT,CASSRQGTGLSEKLFF
TRBD1,TRBJ2-1,-,TRBV6-2/TRBV6-3,TGTGCCAGCAGTCGAAGGGGGCTAAACAATGAGCAGTTCTTC,CASSRRGLNNEQFF
-,TRBJ2-1,-,TRBV3-1,TGTGCCAGCAGCCCACGGGGCCGGAGCTCCTACAATGAGCAGTTCTTC,CASSPRGRSSYNEQFF
-,TRBJ1-3,few,TRBV4-3,TGCGCCAGCAGCCAAGATTTCGTTGGTCACCAAACCATATATTTT,CASSQDFVGHQTIYF
-,TRBJ2-7,few,TRBV12-3/TRBV12-4,TGTGCCAGTGAGGGGTTTTCCTACGAGCAGTACTTC,CASEGFSYEQYF
-,TRBJ1-6,-,TRBV28,TGTGCCAGCAGTCTAGACACGGGGATGGATAATTCACCCCTCCACTTT,CASSLDTGMDNSPLHF
-,TRBJ1-5,few,TRBV20-1,TGCAGTGCTAGAGTTAGGGAGAGCAATCAGCCCCAGCATTTT,CSARVRESNQPQHF
-,TRBJ2-7,-,TRBV20-1,TGCAGTGCTTTCCCAGGGGCCGGGGGCGAGCAGTACTTC,CSAFPGAGGEQYF
TRBD1,TRBJ1-2,-,TRBV11-2,TGTGCCAGCAGCTTCACGACAGGGACTTATGGCTACACCTTC,CASSFTTGTYGYTF
-,TRBJ1-3,-,TRBV9,TGTGCCAGCAGCGTAGGAGGGGGAGGAAACACCATATATTTT,CASSVGGGGNTIYF
-,TRBJ2-5,-,TRBV6-2/TRBV6-3,TGTGCCAGCAGTTACGAGACCCAGTACTTC,CASSYETQYF
TRBD1,TRBJ1-1,-,TRBV18,TGTGCCAGCTCACCGAACGACAGGGGCGGTTTTTTGGCTTTCTTT,CASSPNDRGGFLAFF
-,TRBJ2-2,-,TRBV12-3/TRBV12-4,TGTGCCAGCAGTTTTGTCCCCACCGGGGAGCTGTTTTTT,CASSFVPTGELFF
-,TRBJ2-5,-,TRBV15,TGTGCCACCAGCGGTTATGGGGAGACCCAGTACTTC,CATSGYGETQYF
TRBD2,TRBJ2-5,-,TRBV23-1,TGCGCCAGCAGTCAATCGAGGCTAGCGGGGGGCCAAGAGACCCAGTACTTC,CASSQSRLAGGQETQYF
-,TRBJ1-5,few,TRBV24-1,TGTGCCACCAGTGACAATAATCAGCCCCAGCATTTT,CATSDNNQPQHF
-,TRBJ1-6,few,TRBV25-1,TGTGCCAGCAGTGGTGCGGGAATGTCCTATAATTCACCCCTCCACTTT,CASSGAGMSYNSPLHF
TRBD2,TRBJ2-1,-,TRBV7-6,TGTGCCAGCAGCCCTACGGTCGGCGGGGGGCTCCCCTACAATGAGCAGTTCTTC,CASSPTVGGGLPYNEQFF
TRBD2,TRBJ2-5,-,TRBV15,TGTGCCACCAGCAGAGGGATTAGCGGGGGGCAAGAGACCCAGTACTTC,CATSRGISGGQETQYF
-,TRBJ1-1,-,TRBV29-1,TGCAGCGTTGTGGGGGTGGTGAACACTGAAGCTTTCTTT,CSVVGVVNTEAFF
TRBD2,TRBJ2-3,-,TRBV20-1,TGCAGTGCAAAAAGCGGGGGGGGCACAGATACGCAGTATTTT,CSAKSGGGTDTQYF
TRBD1,TRBJ2-1,few,TRBV6-1,TGTGCCAGCAGTGGACAGGGGGCAGGAGAGCAGTTCTTC,CASSGQGAGEQFF
TRBD1,TRBJ1-2,-,TRBV6-1,TGTGCCAGCAGTGAACCGCGACAGGGGTGGTATGGCTACACCTTC,CASSEPRQGWYGYTF
-,TRBJ2-4,few,TRBV20-1,TGCAGTGCTAGAGTGGGGAGGACCGATCTAGCCAAAAACATTCAGTACTTC,CSARVGRTDLAKNIQYF
TRBD1,TRBJ2-1,few,TRBV27,TGTGCCAGCAGTTTAGTGACAGGGGGGGACAATGAGCAGTTCTTC,CASSLVTGGDNEQFF
-,TRBJ2-1,few,TRBV5-1,TGCGCCAGCAGCTCGACAGGGAGGTCCTACAATGAGCAGTTCTTC,CASSSTGRSYNEQFF
-,TRBJ1-2,-,TRBV5-1,TGCGCCAGCAGCTTGACAGATTATTATGGCTACACCTTC,CASSLTDYYGYTF
-,TRBJ2-4,-,TRBV7-6,TGTGCCAGCAGCTTATCTTCCGGCCCCCTGTACTTC,CASSLSSGPLYF
-,TRBJ1-1,-,TRBV4-2,TGTGCCAGCAGCTTCCGGGACACCGACACTGAAGCTTTCTTT,CASSFRDTDTEAFF
TRBD1,TRBJ2-1,many,TRBV20-1,TGCAGTGCTAGAGATCCCCGACAGGGTGGGGACAATGAGCAGTTCTTC,CSARDPRQGGDNEQFF
-,TRBJ2-3,few,TRBV2,TGTGCCAGCATCCGGAGTCTGGATACGCAGTATTTT,CASIRSLDTQYF
-,TRBJ2-3,-,TRBV18,TGTGCCAGCTCACCGCGTGAGCCAGATACGCAGTATTTT,CASSPREPDTQYF
-,TRBJ1-1,-,TRBV12-3/TRBV12-4,TGTGCCAGCAGCACCCCATCCGACGGGGGAAACACTGAAGCTTTCTTT,CASSTPSDGGNTEAFF
-,TRBJ2-3,few,TRBV15,TGTGCCACCAGCAGAGATCGCGAAGGGCATAGCCGGAATACGCAGTATTTT,CATSRDREGHSRNTQYF
TRBD1,TRBJ1-2,-,TRBV5-1,TGCGCCAGCAGATCTCCGGGACAGGGGGCTGTGGAGGATGGCTACACCTTC,CASRSPGQGAVEDGYTF
TRBD1,TRBJ2-5,-,TRBV4-2,TGTGCCAGCAGCCAAGAGGGGCTTCGAGGGGGCGAAGGTGAGACCCAGTACTTC,CASSQEGLRGGEGETQYF
TRBD2,TRBJ2-5,few,TRBV6-5,TGTGCCAGCAGCCGAAGCGGGGGGACGCAAGAGACCCAGTACTTC,CASSRSGGTQETQYF